This TCR beta chain was identified during a study of blood T cells in healthy people across ages. Germline CDR1 ENHRY, CDR2 SYGVKD. The length of the CDR3 is 15 residues. The V gene lost 6 bases and the J gene lost 2 bases, with 16 bases spanning the gap. This clonotype was seen a handful of times. A second PCR of about 7 to 11 cycles used a sample-barcoded 5' primer and a J-beta primer mix. A minimum of 3 million CDR3-containing paired-end reads was obtained for each sample. One entry per CDR3 protein, called by TCRdb with MiXCR from the 5' RACE reads. Here the sample spans some 1.6 million distinct CDR3 sequences, about 35% being singletons.

The chain has TRBV10-3 and TRBJ2-5; no firm D call. The receptor comes from a woman aged 25-40 years in good health. The sample consisted of blood. CDR3 bases: TGTGCCATCAGGAAGGAAGAAGGGTTGCAAGAGACCCAGTACTTC. Its translation: CAIRKEEGLQETQYF.